The sequence of this T cell receptor beta chain was determined in a study of T cell repertoires in ileal Crohn's disease. Across the study: Median disease duration was 7.9 years; roughly 35% smoked at surgery. Thiopurines (approximately 10) or anti-TNF agents (around 19) were given postoperatively to about half.

This clone was detected once. As yet, its antigen is unknown. Study conclusions and caveats: Endoscopic recurrence occurred in every patient whose clonality exceeded 26.8%. Active smokers at surgery had more clonal expansions than non-smokers.

The data were produced by immunoSEQ multiplex PCR, yet TCRdb's version contains in-frame clones alone and is incomplete. The data contain around 4,100 clones, about 79% of them singletons. The TCR comes from an adult with Crohn's disease. Source material: ileal tissue.

Here the CDR3 DNA reads TGTGCCAGCAGTTTTCGCCGACAGAGTTACACCTTC. This gives the protein CASSFRRQSYTF. The V call is TRBV28, the J call TRBJ1-2, with D tentatively TRBD1 (5 bases). Germline V lookup: CDR1 MDHEN, CDR2 SYDVKM. The CDR3 is made up of 12 amino acids. Trimming took off 3 bases at V and 11 bases at J, with 13 bases between the two ends.